A single sample is the source of the 14 T cell receptor beta chains below, sequenced in a study of CD8+CD57+ T cells in acquired aplastic anemia (dated by TCRdb to 2016 to 2019). Flow cytometry had shown CD8+CD57+ cell expansion in the patients selected for sequencing. The data were produced on an Illumina HiSeq 2000. Genomic DNA served as template for TCR beta VDJ combination and CDR3 sequence profiling. In TCRdb, the public reads were trimmed at Q25 with fastp and aligned with MiXCR, with productive beta chains retained. Identical CDR3 protein sequences are pooled into one entry, listed with their most common genes and DNA. The sample includes about 40,000 distinct CDR3 sequences, with approximately 57% observed a single time. Of the sample, 59% falls within the top ten clones. The sequenced sample consisted of sorted CD4+, CD8+, or CD8+CD57+ T cells (not recorded which) from PBMCs. All receptors come from a human donor with aplastic anemia.

This sequence joins TRBV6-2 or TRBV6-3 and TRBJ1-5; D unresolved. Germline V gene data show CDR1 as MNHEY and CDR2 as SVGEGT. Trimming took 7 bases from V and 0 from J, leaving 13 bases between them. This CDR3 is built from 15 residues. The CDR3 region is CASNKRTVSNQPQHF. CDR3 DNA: TGTGCCAGCAACAAGCGAACGGTTAGCAATCAGCCCCAGCATTTT.

V usage is TRBV7-9 and J usage is TRBJ1-5, with 12 nucleotides matching TRBD1. Germline lookup yields CDR1 SEHNR and CDR2 FQNEAQ (reference sequence). J lost 7 bases, V lost 8 bases, and 9 bases had no gene match. This CDR3 comprises 15 residues. CDR3 sequence (DNA): TGTGCCAGCCGGACGGGACAGGGGGCTTGGCAGCCCCAGCATTTT. Amino acid sequence: CASRTGQGAWQPQHF.

The chain uses TRBV15 and TRBJ1-2; D uncertain. The CDR3 runs to 16 residues. Trimming removed 1 base from V and 5 bases from J, with 17 bases in between. Germline V CDR1 and CDR2: LNHNV, YYDKDF (reference sequence). The DNA for the CDR3 is TGTGCCACCAGCAGAGGGCTTGTTAGCAGCCCTTATGGCTACACCTTC. Encoded protein: CATSRGLVSSPYGYTF.

The V call is TRBV20-1, the J call TRBJ2-5, with D tentatively TRBD2 (5 bases). This CDR3 is 15 amino acids long. Germline assignment: CDR1 DFQATT and CDR2 SNEGSKA (reference sequence). V shed 4 bases and J shed 0 bases, with 15 bases lying between them. The CDR3 reads CSAISRTPYQETQYF. The CDR3 DNA reads as TGCAGTGCTATATCAAGGACTCCGTACCAAGAGACCCAGTACTTC.

The chain joins TRBV7-9 to TRBJ2-4, with 7 bases lining up with TRBD2. The CDR3 has 13 amino acids. Germline V gives CDR1 SEHNR, CDR2 FQNEAQ (reference sequence). The junction had 2 bases not matched to a gene; V was cut back by 2 bases and J by 7 bases. The CDR3 region is CASSLSGGNIQYF. The DNA of the CDR3 is TGTGCCAGCAGCTTATCGGGGGGTAACATTCAGTACTTC.

This clonotype showed up many times. The chain employs TRBV9 and TRBJ2-7; the match to TRBD2 covers 7 bases. This CDR3 region has 14 residues. J gave up 1 base and V 4 bases, and 5 bases lay outside the gene matches. Germline V gives CDR1 SGDLS, CDR2 YYNGEE. For the CDR3, the DNA is TGTGCCAGCAGCCCGTGGGGGGGATCCTACGAGCAGTACTTC. Amino acids: CASSPWGGSYEQYF.

This clonotype turned up a few times. The chain employs TRBV15 and TRBJ2-7; unclear D gene. Deletions cut 4 bases from V and 0 bases from J, with 7 bases between. CDR3 size: 13 residues. Germline CDR1 and CDR2: LNHNV and YYDKDF (reference sequence). The CDR3 DNA sequence: TGTGCCACCAGCACGGCCAGCTCCTACGAGCAGTACTTC. Encoded protein: CATSTASSYEQYF.

This chain joins TRBV9 and TRBJ2-5; a weak D match, TRBD2 (6 bases). Germline V gene data show CDR1 as SGDLS and CDR2 as YYNGEE. Trimming shortened V by 2 bases and J by 3 bases, and 11 bases separated the two germline ends. This CDR3 has 14 amino acids. The CDR3 region has the DNA TGTGCCAGCAGCGTCGGAGCGGGTGAAGAGACCCAGTACTTC. This encodes CASSVGAGEETQYF.

The gene calls are TRBV28 and TRBJ2-7; D possibly uses TRBD1 or TRBD2 (5 bases each). Germline assignment: CDR1 MDHEN and CDR2 SYDVKM. Trimming took 3 bases from V and 4 from J, leaving 25 bases between them. This CDR3 has 18 amino acids. The CDR3 is CASSLRDRSRPFYYEQYF. The CDR3, as DNA: TGTGCCAGCAGTTTGAGGGACCGGAGCCGACCTTTCTATTACGAGCAGTACTTC.

This clonotype was seen at least ten times. The gene calls are TRBV7-9 and TRBJ2-7; D gene ambiguous. In germline, CDR1 is SEHNR, CDR2 FQNEAQ (reference sequence). The length of the CDR3 is 13 residues. V lost 3 bases and J 2 bases, leaving 8 bases between the germline ends. The CDR3 bases are TGTGCCAGCAGCTTGTCCGTGGCCTACGAGCAGTACTTC. This sequence encodes CASSLSVAYEQYF.

This chain links TRBV2 with TRBJ1-3, with D possibly being TRBD1 (5 bases). The CDR3 is 16 amino acids. Germline CDR1 reads SNHLY; CDR2 reads FYNNEI. Trimming cost V 11 bases and J 3 bases, with 23 bases left between them. Here the CDR3 reads CAPHPGLYSGGNTIYF. DNA of the CDR3: TGTGCCCCACATCCGGGACTATACTCCGGTGGAAACACCATATATTTT. Combining the CDR3 with reference TRBV2 and TRBJ1-3 gives the whole variable domain EPEVTQTPSHQVTQMGQEVILRCVPISNHLYFYWYRQILGQKVEFLVSFYNNEISEKSEIFDDQFSVERPDGSNFTLKIRSTKLEDSAMYFCAPHPGLYSGGNTIYFGEGSWLTVV.

This clonotype showed up just once. This chain links TRBV7-2 with TRBJ1-6, with D unresolved. Looked up from germline, CDR1 is SGHTA and CDR2 is FQGNSA. With 1 base removed from V and 7 bases from J, the gap between germline ends came to 11 bases. The CDR3 is 15 amino acids. In DNA, the CDR3 is TGTGCCAGCAGCTTAGGACCGGAGGCGAATTCACCCCTCCACTTT. It encodes CASSLGPEANSPLHF. Supplemented by reference TRBV7-2 and TRBJ1-6, the full variable domain reads GAGVSQSPSNKVTEKGKDVELRCDPISGHTALYWYRQSLGQGLEFLIYFQGNSAPDKSGLPSDRFSAERTGGSVSTLTIQRTQQEDSAVYLCASSLGPEANSPLHFGNGTRLTVT.

This clonotype was seen at least ten times. J is TRBJ1-5 and V is TRBV28; maybe TRBD1 (6 bases). The CDR3 has 13 residues. Deletions cut 6 bases from V and 15 bases from J, with 21 bases between. CDR1 and CDR2 from the germline V gene are MDHEN and SYDVKM. CDR3 in amino acids: CASSKPIRGNPHF. The CDR3 nucleotides are TGTGCCAGCAGCAAACCCATAAGGGGGAACCCGCATTTT.

This clonotype was seen once. This chain links TRBV20-1 with TRBJ1-2; D gene unclear. V shed 4 bases and J shed 2 bases, with 17 bases lying between them. The CDR3 consists of 15 residues. Germline V gene data show CDR1 as DFQATT and CDR2 as SNEGSKA (reference sequence). Written as DNA, the CDR3 is TGCAGTGCTACCCCCATCCAGGACGGAAACTATGGCTACACCTTC. Translation gives CSATPIQDGNYGYTF.